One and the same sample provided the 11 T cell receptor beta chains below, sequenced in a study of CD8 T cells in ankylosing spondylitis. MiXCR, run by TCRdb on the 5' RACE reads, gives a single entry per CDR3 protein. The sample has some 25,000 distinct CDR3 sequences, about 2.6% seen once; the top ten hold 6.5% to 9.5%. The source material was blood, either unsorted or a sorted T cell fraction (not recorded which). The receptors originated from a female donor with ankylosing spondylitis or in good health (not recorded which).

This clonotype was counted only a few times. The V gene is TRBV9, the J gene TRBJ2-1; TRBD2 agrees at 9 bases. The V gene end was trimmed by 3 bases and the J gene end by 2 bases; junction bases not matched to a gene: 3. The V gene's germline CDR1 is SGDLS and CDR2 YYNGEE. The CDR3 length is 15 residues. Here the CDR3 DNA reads TGTGCCAGCAGCGCGTTAGCGGGGGCCTACAATGAGCAGTTCTTC. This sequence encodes CASSALAGAYNEQFF.

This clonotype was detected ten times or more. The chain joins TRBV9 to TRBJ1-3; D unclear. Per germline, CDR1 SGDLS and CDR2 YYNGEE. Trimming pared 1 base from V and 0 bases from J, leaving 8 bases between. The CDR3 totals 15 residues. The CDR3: CASSVSASSGNTIYF. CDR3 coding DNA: TGTGCCAGCAGCGTATCCGCGAGCTCTGGAAACACCATATATTTT.

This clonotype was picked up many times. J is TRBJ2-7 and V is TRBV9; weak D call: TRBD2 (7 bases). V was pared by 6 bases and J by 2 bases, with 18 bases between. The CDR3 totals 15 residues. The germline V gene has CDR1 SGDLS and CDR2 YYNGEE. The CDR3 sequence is CASTPQGGGPYEQYF. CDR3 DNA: TGTGCCAGCACTCCACAGGGCGGGGGCCCCTACGAGCAGTACTTC.

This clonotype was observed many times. The CDR3 nucleotides read TGTGCCAGCAGCCTCCTAGCGGGGATAAACAATGAGCAGTTCTTC. This translates into CASSLLAGINNEQFF. The rearrangement joins TRBV9 to TRBJ2-1; 9 bases fit TRBD2. The CDR3 is made up of 15 amino acids. Germline-derived CDR1 and CDR2 are SGDLS and YYNGEE. V gave up 4 bases and J gave up 5 bases; unmatched junction bases: 7.

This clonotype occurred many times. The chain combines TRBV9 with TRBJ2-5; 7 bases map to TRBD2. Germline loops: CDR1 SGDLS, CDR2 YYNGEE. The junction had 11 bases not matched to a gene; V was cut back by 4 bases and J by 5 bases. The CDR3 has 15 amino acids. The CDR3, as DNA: TGTGCCAGCAGCCCCCTGGGGGGGTTGACGGAGACCCAGTACTTC. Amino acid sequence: CASSPLGGLTETQYF. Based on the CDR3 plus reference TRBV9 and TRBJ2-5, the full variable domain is DSGVTQTPKHLITATGQRVTLRCSPRSGDLSVYWYQQSLDQGLQFLIQYYNGEERAKGNILERFSAQQFPDLHSELNLSSLELGDSALYFCASSPLGGLTETQYFGPGTRLLVL.

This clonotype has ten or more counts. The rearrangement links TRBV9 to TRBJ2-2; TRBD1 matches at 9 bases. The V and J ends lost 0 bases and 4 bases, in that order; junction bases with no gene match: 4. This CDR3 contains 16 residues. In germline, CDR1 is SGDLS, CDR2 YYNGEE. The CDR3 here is CASSVGAGQGTGELFF. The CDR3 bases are TGTGCCAGCAGCGTAGGTGCGGGACAGGGCACCGGGGAGCTGTTTTTT.

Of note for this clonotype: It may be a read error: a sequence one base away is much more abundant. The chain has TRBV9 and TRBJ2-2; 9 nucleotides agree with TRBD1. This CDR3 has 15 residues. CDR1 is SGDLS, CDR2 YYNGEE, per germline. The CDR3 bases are TGTGCCAGCAGGGGGACAGGGTTCGACACCGAGGAGCTGTTTTTT. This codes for CASRGTGFDTEELFF.

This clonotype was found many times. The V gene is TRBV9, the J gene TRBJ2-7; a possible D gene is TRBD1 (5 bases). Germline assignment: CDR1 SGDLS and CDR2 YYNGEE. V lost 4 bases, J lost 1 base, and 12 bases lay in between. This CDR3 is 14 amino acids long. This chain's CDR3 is CASSPQGHSYEQYF. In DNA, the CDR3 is TGTGCCAGCAGCCCTCAAGGACATTCCTACGAGCAGTACTTC.

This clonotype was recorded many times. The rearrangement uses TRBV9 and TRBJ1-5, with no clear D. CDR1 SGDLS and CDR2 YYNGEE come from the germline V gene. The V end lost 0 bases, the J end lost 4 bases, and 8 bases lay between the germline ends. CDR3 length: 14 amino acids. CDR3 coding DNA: TGTGCCAGCAGCGTAGAGTCAGGAAATCAGCCCCAGCATTTT. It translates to CASSVESGNQPQHF.

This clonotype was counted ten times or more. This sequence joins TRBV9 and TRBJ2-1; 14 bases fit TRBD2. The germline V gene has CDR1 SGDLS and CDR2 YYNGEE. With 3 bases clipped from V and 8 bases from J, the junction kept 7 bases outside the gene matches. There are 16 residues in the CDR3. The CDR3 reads CASSAGTSGSWDEQFF. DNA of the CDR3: TGTGCCAGCAGCGCCGGGACTAGCGGGAGTTGGGATGAGCAGTTCTTC.

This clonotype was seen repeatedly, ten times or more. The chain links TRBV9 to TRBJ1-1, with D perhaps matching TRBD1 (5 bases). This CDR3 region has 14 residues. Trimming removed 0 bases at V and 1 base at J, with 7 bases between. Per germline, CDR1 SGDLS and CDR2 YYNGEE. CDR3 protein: CASSVDGGNTEAFF. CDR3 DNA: TGTGCCAGCAGCGTAGACGGGGGGAACACTGAAGCTTTCTTT.